The TCR beta chain under discussion was sequenced for a study of early T cells in non-severe SARS-CoV-2 infection. MiXCR was run by TCRdb on the 5' RACE reads, yielding one entry per CDR3 protein. The sample records about 34,000 distinct CDR3 sequences, 5% to 6.5% being singletons. The germline V gene has CDR1 MDHEN and CDR2 SYDVKM. The ends were cut back, 5 bases at V and 4 bases at J, with 12 bases in the middle. This CDR3 is 14 amino acids long. The rearrangement uses TRBV28 and TRBJ1-3; no clear D. This receptor was obtained from an adult who was a healthcare worker with PCR-confirmed SARS-CoV-2 infection or an uninfected control (not recorded which). Source material: whole blood. The CDR3 DNA is TGTGCCAGCAGTGTTAGCGGGTCAGGAAACACCATATATTTT. It codes for CASSVSGSGNTIYF.